The source of this T cell receptor beta chain is a study of T cell clonality in common variable immunodeficiency (dated by TCRdb to between 2014 and 2017). The study at large found these results: Correlations between repertoire features and clinical complications were limited by patient heterogeneity within the CVID cohort. Although equal DNA input was used, an average of approximately 82,000 unique sequences per sample was obtained for controls, compared with 30,000 to 35,000 for CVID samples. Fewer TCRbeta clones were shared among CVID subjects than among healthy controls (p < 0.0001). It was noted by the authors that sequencing of the repertoires of T cell subpopulations would be needed to clarify the cause of the increased clonality in CVID. Reportedly, TCRbeta sequences from CVID had fewer deletions and N-nucleotide insertions, and highly modified clones with 13 or more V deletions were absent from CVID. Compared with healthy controls, CVID subjects showed increased TCRbeta clonality (t-test p = 0.018), a feature most characteristic of about a third of subjects.

Counted from cysteine to phenylalanine, this CDR3 has 15 amino acids. Only the CDR3 bases that were read are kept: 36 of them, in frame from base 1. The V end gives up 3 bases and the J end 5 bases, leaving 9 bases in the junction not matched to a gene. CDR1 and CDR2, per the germline V gene (reference sequence), are DFQATT and SNEGSKA. Most CVID patients and most healthy controls were of Caucasian heritage. From each donor, about 4.5 to 9 ml of heparinized peripheral whole blood was collected. Genomic DNA from adults with common variable immune deficiency (CVID) and from healthy adult controls was used to sequence TCRbeta CDR3 repertoires. The control group comprised some 22 healthy adult volunteers, around 12 female and about ten male, aged about 20 to 70 years with a mean age of around 35. Diluted blood was subjected to density centrifugation over Hypaque 1077 or Ficoll-Paque for isolation of peripheral blood mononuclear cells. Unsorted mononuclear cells served as the source of genomic DNA, which was extracted either by Qiagen column purification or by a centrifugation-based method.

Equivalent amounts of genomic DNA from CVID and control samples were used as sequencing input. For every sample, a 60 bp segment covering the rearranged TCRbeta CDR3 region was amplified and then sequenced. The immunoSEQ assay, a bias-corrected multiplex PCR with high-throughput sequencing, was employed for TCRbeta amplification. The authors processed their data as follows. Every unique nucleotide sequence was considered a clone and was annotated with V, D and J genes, copy number and frequency. Sequences were labeled productive if in frame, and non-productive if out of frame or containing stop codons. As previously described, clonality was computed from Shannon's entropy. The predicted amino acid sequences of productive clones were used to derive the mean CDR3 Kyte-Doolittle hydropathy. Using the R hclust function, scaled V gene usage was clustered hierarchically with Manhattan distance and complete linkage. To assess clone sharing by CDR3 amino acid sequence, 12 repertoires per group were resampled over 100 rounds. The repertoires were screened for approximately 63 published EBV-specific TCRbeta sequences and roughly 240 published CMV-specific TCRbeta sequences. After two CVID samples that produced fewer than 10,000 sequences were dropped from the analysis, some 43 CVID repertoires remained. TCRdb retrieved this table from immuneACCESS and kept in-frame rearrangements only. Not all clones are present; in checked studies, unresolved V genes account for under half, and no reason is known for the remainder. The DNA gave D and trimming, while V, J and clone size come from that table. The table shows about 43,000 clones here, with no singletons. The ten largest clonotypes hold 2% to 2.5% of the sample.

This clone has ten or more counts. Its antigen is still unknown. Read data end 3 residues before the CDR3 end; the end is taken from the germline J gene. Specimen: peripheral blood mononuclear cells. The V and J segments used are TRBV20-1 and TRBJ1-4, with 7 middle bases fitting TRBD1. This clonotype was sampled from a person aged 18 to 75 in good health. CDR3 DNA, as far as it was read: TGCAGTGCTAGGGGACAGCAAATGGGGAATGAAAAA. Its protein is CSARGQQMGNEK. The whole CDR3 reads CSARGQQMGNEKLFF.